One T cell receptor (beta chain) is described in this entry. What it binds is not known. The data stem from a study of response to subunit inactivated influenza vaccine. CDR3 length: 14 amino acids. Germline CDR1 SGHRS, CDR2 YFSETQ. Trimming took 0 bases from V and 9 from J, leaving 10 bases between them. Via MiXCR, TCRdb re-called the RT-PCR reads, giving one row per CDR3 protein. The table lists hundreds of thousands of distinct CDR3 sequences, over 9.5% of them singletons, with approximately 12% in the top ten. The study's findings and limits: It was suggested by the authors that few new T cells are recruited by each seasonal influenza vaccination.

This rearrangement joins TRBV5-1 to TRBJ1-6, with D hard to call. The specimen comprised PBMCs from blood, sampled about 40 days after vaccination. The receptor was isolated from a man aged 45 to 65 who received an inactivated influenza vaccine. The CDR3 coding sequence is TGCGCCAGCAGCTTGGCAGTGGATGGTTCACCCCTCCACTTT. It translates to CASSLAVDGSPLHF. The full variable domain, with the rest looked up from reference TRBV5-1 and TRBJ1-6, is KAGVTQTPRYLIKTRGQQVTLSCSPISGHRSVSWYQQTPGQGLQFLFEYFSETQRNKGNFPGRFSGRQFSNSRSEMNVSTLELGDSALYLCASSLAVDGSPLHFGNGTRLTVT.